This T cell receptor (beta chain) appears in the sequencing data of a study of cytomegalovirus exposure and HLA in healthy donors (dated by TCRdb to 2017 to 2019). Study-level background: An earlier analysis of 587 of the donors reported about 260 Gb of sequence data and around 110 million unique TCR beta sequences obtained from around 190 million T cells. Roughly 320 gigabases of sequencing data and around 80 million unique TCR sequences made up an early release that covered fewer than 650 HLA-typed donors. Of the roughly 430 genotyped donors, roughly 85% fell in the genetic ancestry cluster associated with self-reported Caucasian donors. The study was designed to test whether signatures of past pathogen exposure could be identified by cataloging public T cell receptors. Using immunosequencing, the study profiled T cell repertoires from some 670 subjects and related those repertoires to cytomegalovirus serostatus. A separate validation cohort of 100 to 150 different subjects was used in addition to the 666-subject first cohort. To predict cytomegalovirus infection status, the study brought together high-throughput TCR immunosequencing, statistical association of individual TCRs with disease status, and machine learning. In a later analysis, previously published TCR beta repertoires from about 640 donors were re-analyzed and high-resolution HLA genotyping was added so that TCR occurrence patterns could be studied. The later analysis used no new phenotypic data to find candidate immune exposures, relying instead on TCR beta sequences and their occurrence across donors. An earlier analysis of several hundred of the donors applied high-throughput TCR beta sequencing to assess whether each TCR beta V gene segment acted as functional or pseudogenic. Donor age, sex, ethnicity and CMV serostatus were collected together with the repertoire data. A later genetic analysis took genome-wide SNP genotypes for about 65% of the roughly 670 donors and used that subset as a discovery cohort. All discovery cohort repertoires had been generated using a single sequencing platform. Both class I and class II loci were covered by HLA typing, at four-digit resolution. The number of donors typed differed by locus, with about 629-640 for A, B, C, DRB1 and DQB1, 522 for DQA1, approximately 580 for DPA1, and 400 to 490 for DPB1. Because of strong linkage in the cohort, roughly five DR-DQ haplotypes were treated as single units for association and clustering. Among 300 to 500 genotyped donors of the cohort, an average of approximately 240,000 unique TCR beta nucleotide sequences was sequenced per donor, of which approximately 18% were non-productive. The research as a whole found: Strong co-occurrence of HLA alleles, especially DR and DQ, made assigning TCR associations to individual alleles difficult. CMV serostatus was the only immune exposure information available for the cohort. An earlier analysis of approximately 500 of the donors showed that most TCR beta V segments appeared in productive rearrangements either about 87% or about 30% of the time, which broadly matched IMGT annotations. The classifier was reported to diagnose cytomegalovirus status with high specificity and sensitivity in both the original and validation cohorts. Linkage disequilibrium might explain the correlated functional status among segregating V segments, but an unknown experimental factor could not be ruled out. In a later analysis, TCR association rates were found to vary across HLA loci, with the most associated TCRs seen for DRB1 alleles and the fewest for HLA-C alleles. A further reported finding was that TCR beta sequences accurately predicted the HLA-A and HLA-B alleles for most subjects in the first cohort. At a false discovery rate of 0.05, a later analysis linked around 15,000 TCR beta sequences to specific HLA alleles. According to a later genetic analysis, donors in an Asian-associated ancestry cluster had fewer N-insertions in productive TCRs than the approximately 610-donor mean. In this cohort, only TCR beta chains were sequenced, and detectable features were limited by the absence of alpha or paired-chain data. A later analysis reported that several top co-occurrence clusters appeared linked to parvovirus B19, influenza, CMV and Epstein-Barr virus. The authors suggested that the approach could potentially be generalized to other disease states and immunological phenotypes. The sequencing pipeline was judged likely to have produced a cluster of highly shared sequence variants as a technical artifact. Presence/absence analyses assumed roughly uniform sequencing depth across donors, an assumption that may not hold. Because some donors lacked HLA typing at each locus, the association tests relied only on the typed subset. Across donors, most TCR sequences were observed very rarely, whereas some public TCRs were present in many individuals. Compared with equally common non-associated chains, HLA-associated TCR beta chains in a later analysis were more clonally expanded and had lower generation probabilities. A few of the identified cytomegalovirus-associated TCR beta chains were confirmed in vitro to be specific for cytomegalovirus antigens. The study listed 150 to 200 TCR beta chains as associated with cytomegalovirus. A later analysis found that most CMV-associated TCR beta chains appeared HLA-restricted, with HLA associations seemingly driven largely by CMV exposure. Because counts were too low, 15 to 20 rarely observed V segments, including chromosome 9 orphons, were excluded from the earlier analysis of 587 of the donors. V-gene and J-gene trimming of TCR beta chains was associated with a missense DCLRE1C variant in a later genetic analysis, and the association was replicated in an independent cohort.

The library came from the immunoSEQ multiplex PCR assay. For the multiplex PCR, a mixture combining 60 forward primers for TCR Vbeta segments and 13 reverse primers for TCR Jbeta segments was used. The CDR3 region of rearranged TCR beta genes was amplified from genomic DNA by a multiplex PCR assay. The amplified TCR beta libraries were sequenced on the Illumina HiSeq System as 87-base-pair reads. As for how the authors treated the data: Across the roughly 600 repertoires, a later analysis counted 80 million or so unique TCR beta chains, roughly 11 million of which were shared by at least two donors. To remove PCR and sequencing errors, raw reads were error-corrected and collapsed into unique sequences using a nearest-neighbor algorithm that merged closely related sequences. To assign V, D and J gene segments, CDR3 sequences were aligned to IMGT reference sequences. For a sequence to be retained, a match of at least six nucleotides was required to both a V gene segment and a J gene segment. Rearrangements were classified as productive when the CDR3 lacked stop codons and remained in frame with V and J, and all other rearrangements were classified as non-productive. Following IMGT convention, CDR3 was defined as the stretch from the second conserved V-encoded cysteine to the conserved J-encoded phenylalanine. The earlier analysis of approximately 500 of the donors excluded sequences that lacked an unambiguous match to a single V gene segment. An earlier analysis of 500 to 600 of the donors classified V segments as functional when productive rearrangements were above 56.7% and as segregating when the standard deviation between donors was above 5%. A statistical classification framework was developed to diagnose cytomegalovirus status using the catalog of TCR beta chain sequences. V and J gene assignment, in a later analysis, came from comparing TCR nucleotide sequences with IMGT/GENE-DB human TR gene sequences. A later analysis assigned CDR3 sequences and most-parsimonious VDJ recombination scenarios with the TCRdist pipeline. In a later analysis, each TCR beta chain was defined by its CDR3 amino acid sequence together with its V-gene family, and reads lacking a unique V-gene family were excluded. A later analysis removed nearly 600 highly shared, low-generation-probability nucleotide sequences to deal with suspected cross-contamination and a sequencing artifact. In a later analysis, a clonal expansion index for each public chain was calculated from normalized within-repertoire ranks of inferred template counts. Generation probabilities in a later analysis came from a VDJ recombination model fitted to out-of-frame rearrangements, and those results were checked against IGoR. In a later analysis, TCR-TCR, TCR-HLA and TCR-CMV co-occurrence was scored with hypergeometric tests, and a repertoire-size bias correction was applied to TCR pairs. False discovery rates were estimated in a later analysis by permuting HLA or CMV assignments 20 times. A later analysis grouped co-occurring TCRs with DBSCAN, adding TCRdist sequence similarity when clustering within HLA-allele-positive subsets. Repertoires with fewer than 30,000 or more than 120,000 public chains, plus five repertoires with anomalous nucleotide sharing, were excluded from co-occurrence clustering. TCRdb carries this immuneACCESS record with in-frame sequences only. Its versions omit some clonotypes, under half of them owing to an unresolved V gene in the studies checked, with the rest unexplained. Clone size and V and J calls were adopted from that table, with D and trimming inferred from the DNA. A total of about 130,000 clones appear in this sample, approximately 17% of them only once. Together, the top ten hold approximately 2.9% of the sample.

This clone was detected a few times. The clone's antigen remains unknown. Per-base quality was not reported, and no clone a single base away is much larger than it. The cohort was made up of several hundred healthy bone marrow donors. At the time of sampling, all cohort members were nominally healthy, though unrecorded immune exposures were likely present. The donor tested CMV seropositive, placing the donor among the approximately 290 seropositive members of the cohort. A peripheral blood sample was collected from each donor, and TCR beta sequencing was performed on peripheral blood mononuclear cells. Genomic DNA extraction from the blood cell samples was performed with the Qiagen DNeasy Blood Extraction Kit. Sequenced: PBMCs. The sequence was collected from a female donor in good health and CMV-seropositive.

The DNA sequence follows: TGTGCTAGTGGTTTGGCAGGGTCTGGGCGGGAGGTTCGGATCTTTGGCTCCTACGAGCAGTACTTC. Translation gives CASGLAGSGREVRIFGSYEQYF. The chain links TRBV12-5 with TRBJ2-7, and TRBD2 matches 8 of the central bases. The germline V gene gives CDR1 as LGHNT and CDR2 as FRNRAP. After removal of 1 base from V and 0 bases from J, the junction retains 23 bases not matched to a gene. The CDR3 numbers 22 residues from cysteine through phenylalanine. Solely the CDR3 DNA is kept, with 66 bases framed from the first base.